The rows below give T cell receptor beta chains drawn from one sample of a study of shared clonotypes between healthy human individuals. Clones were sequenced by immunoSEQ multiplex PCR, and TCRdb holds only the in-frame ones, with some missing. The table includes 170,000 or so clones, 66% detected once. Material: memory CD4+ T cells sorted from blood. These receptor sequences come from a man aged 30 to 45 in good health. Both conserved end residues are part of each CDR3. D genes are given only for firm matches. Size tells how often a clone was seen (once, few, many) or the class of an expanded clone, and some rows leave it out.

j_call | v_call | d_call | clone_size | cdr3_aa | cdr3_nt
TRBJ2-7 | TRBV15 | . | . | CATSSALGSYEQYF | TGTGCCACCAGCAGTGCCCTTGGCTCCTACGAGCAGTACTTC
TRBJ2-3 | TRBV5-6 | TRBD2 | . | CASSLKPGLAGRDTQYF | TGTGCCAGCAGCTTAAAACCGGGACTAGCGGGTCGAGATACGCAGTATTTT
TRBJ2-3 | TRBV7-6 | TRBD1 | . | CASSPGQGLDTQYF | TGTGCCAGCAGTCCCGGACAGGGATTGGATACGCAGTATTTT
TRBJ1-1 | TRBV30 | . | . | CAWSRAGPAFF | TGTGCCTGGAGTCGGGCGGGGCCCGCTTTCTTT
TRBJ2-7 | TRBV5-4 | . | . | CASSFNRVYEQYF | TGTGCCAGCAGCTTCAACAGGGTCTACGAGCAGTACTTC
TRBJ2-7 | TRBV27 | . | . | CASSPRPDRYSYEQYF | TGTGCCAGCAGTCCCCGCCCTGACAGGTACTCCTACGAGCAGTACTTC
TRBJ2-3 | TRBV2 | . | . | CASSELSGTQYF | TGTGCCAGCAGTGAATTGTCGGGTACGCAGTATTTT
TRBJ1-5 | TRBV11-3 | . | once | CASSPSGNSNQPQHF | TGTGCCAGCAGCCCGTCGGGGAATAGCAATCAGCCCCAGCATTTT
TRBJ2-3 | TRBV18 | . | . | CASSPPVTSRGDTQYF | TGTGCCAGCTCACCACCGGTCACTAGCCGGGGAGATACGCAGTATTTT
TRBJ2-7 | TRBV14 | TRBD2 | . | CASSQNAFWGLAGYEQYF | TGTGCCAGCAGCCAAAATGCATTTTGGGGACTAGCGGGCTACGAGCAGTACTTC
TRBJ1-2 | TRBV5-1 | . | few | CASRSAGGYTF | TGCGCCAGCAGGAGCGCGGGTGGCTACACCTTC
TRBJ2-7 | TRBV11-2 | TRBD1 | . | CASSPTGTGRFEQYF | TGTGCCAGCAGCCCAACCGGGACAGGGAGGTTCGAGCAGTACTTC
TRBJ1-1 | TRBV7-2 | . | once | CASTDPLRVRTEAFF | TGTGCCAGCACCGACCCCCTAAGGGTGAGGACTGAAGCTTTCTTT
TRBJ2-5 | TRBV4-1 | TRBD2 | many | CASSQVLAGGSGQETQYF | TGCGCCAGCAGCCAAGTCCTAGCGGGAGGTTCGGGCCAAGAGACCCAGTACTTC
TRBJ2-1 | TRBV7-2 | . | . | CASSRTVESPQFF | TGTGCCAGCAGCCGTACCGTGGAGTCGCCGCAGTTCTTC
TRBJ2-1 | TRBV7-9 | TRBD2 | . | CASSDRWTSGRSNNEQFF | TGTGCCAGCAGCGACCGTTGGACTAGCGGGAGGTCAAACAATGAGCAGTTCTTC
TRBJ2-3 | TRBV5-4 | . | few | CASTDSGSYTDTQYF | TGTGCCAGCACGGATAGCGGAAGTTACACAGATACGCAGTATTTT
TRBJ1-4 | TRBV28 | TRBD1 | many | CASSLGTGGPVRLFF | TGTGCCAGCAGTTTGGGGACAGGGGGCCCGGTTAGGCTGTTTTTT
TRBJ1-1 | TRBV6-1 | . | few | CASSERMPTEAFF | TGTGCCAGCAGTGAGAGGATGCCCACTGAAGCTTTCTTT
TRBJ2-7 | TRBV10-3 | . | . | CAISESPAKYF | TGTGCCATCAGTGAGTCGCCAGCAAAGTACTTC
TRBJ2-1 | TRBV14 | . | few | CASSQDTKQFF | TGTGCCAGCAGCCAAGATACTAAGCAGTTCTTC
TRBJ2-1 | TRBV4-1 | . | . | CASSQDFGSPGNEQFF | TGCGCCAGCAGCCAAGATTTTGGATCCCCGGGAAATGAGCAGTTCTTC
TRBJ1-5 | TRBV19 | . | . | CASSLHGLPLLSNQPQHF | TGTGCCAGTAGTCTGCATGGGCTGCCTCTTCTTAGCAATCAGCCCCAGCATTTT
TRBJ2-6 | TRBV29-1 | TRBD1 | . | CSPCFVAGGSVGANVLTF | TGCAGCCCCTGTTTTGTCGCAGGGGGAAGTGTGGGGGCCAACGTCCTGACTTTC
TRBJ2-7 | TRBV5-5 | . | . | CASSLSRRVGSEQYF | TGTGCCAGCAGCTTGTCTCGCAGGGTGGGCTCCGAGCAGTACTTC
TRBJ1-5 | TRBV10-3 | . | . | CATGGSVSNQPQHF | TGTGCCACGGGGGGCAGCGTTAGCAATCAGCCCCAGCATTTT
TRBJ2-1 | TRBV10-3 | TRBD2 | . | CAISDPGTSGPGRSYNEQFF | TGTGCCATCAGTGATCCTGGGACTAGCGGTCCCGGGAGGTCCTACAATGAGCAGTTCTTC
TRBJ2-5 | TRBV28 | TRBD2 | . | CASSFWPTGTSGEQETQYF | TGTGCCAGCAGTTTCTGGCCTACCGGGACTAGCGGGGAGCAAGAGACCCAGTACTTC